The text below deals with one T cell receptor beta chain. The antigen is unknown. A junction boundary mismatches the germline segment, possibly from a read error. The record originates from a study of cytomegalovirus exposure and HLA in healthy donors. Study results and limitations: When analyzed later, a missense DCLRE1C variant was found to be linked to TCR beta V- and J-gene trimming.

In germline, CDR1 is SEHNR, CDR2 FQNEAQ (reference sequence). CDR3 length equals 15 residues. PCR employed 60 Vbeta and 13 Jbeta primers. Some clones are missing from TCRdb's copy, which holds only in-frame ones; the method was immunoSEQ multiplex PCR. Among some 190,000 clones, roughly 80% were seen once, and the ten largest hold roughly 2%. Input material: PBMCs. This clonotype was sampled from a woman younger than 45 in good health and CMV-seropositive. The J gene is TRBJ2-1, the V gene TRBV7-9; D perhaps matches TRBD2 (6 bases). The CDR3 DNA sequence: TGTGACAGCAGCCCCCCGGGCCTTGACGGGAGTGAGCAGTTCTTC. This codes for CDSSPPGLDGSEQFF.